A selection of T cell receptor beta chains follows, all from one sample in a study of cytomegalovirus exposure and HLA in healthy donors. Using immunoSEQ multiplex PCR, the repertoire was profiled, and TCRdb retains in-frame clones only, with some absent. The sample lists 150,000 to 160,000 clones, 60% to 75% occurring once. The sequenced sample consisted of PBMCs. The receptors derive from a man aged 18 to 29 in good health and CMV-seronegative. The CDR3 runs from the conserved cysteine through the conserved F or W. A D gene is named only where the DNA matches it firmly. Rows may omit the clone size; those that give it use once, few, many or a size class.

J gene | clone size | D gene | V gene | CDR3 protein | CDR3 DNA
TRBJ1-1 | once | TRBD1 | TRBV18 | CASSQDRDMNTEAFF | TGTGCCAGCTCACAAGACAGGGACATGAACACTGAAGCTTTCTTT
TRBJ2-5 | few | TRBD2 | TRBV27 | CASTGGASKTQYF | TGTGCCAGCACCGGGGGGGCGTCGAAGACCCAGTACTTC
TRBJ2-5 | . | TRBD2 | TRBV7-2 | CASSWGLAGGQWETQYF | TGTGCCAGCAGCTGGGGACTAGCGGGGGGGCAATGGGAGACCCAGTACTTC
TRBJ2-2 | once | TRBD2 | TRBV7-7 | CASSPLAGGHSTGELFF | TGTGCTAGCAGCCCATTAGCGGGGGGGCATAGCACCGGGGAGCTGTTTTTT
TRBJ2-2 | . | TRBD1 | TRBV25-1 | CASSEDRGGNTGELFF | TGTGCCAGCAGTGAAGACAGGGGGGGGAACACCGGGGAGCTGTTTTTT
TRBJ1-2 | . | TRBD1 | TRBV9 | CASSPGGEQGRGYGYTF | TGTGCCAGCAGCCCAGGGGGAGAGCAGGGCCGAGGATATGGCTACACCTTC
TRBJ2-1 | . | TRBD2 | TRBV7-2 | CASILASGLASYNEQFF | TGTGCCAGCATCTTAGCGTCAGGACTAGCTTCCTACAATGAGCAGTTCTTC
TRBJ1-1 | . | . | TRBV11-2 | CASSPLQGPEAFF | TGTGCCAGCAGCCCCTTGCAGGGTCCTGAAGCTTTCTTT
TRBJ1-3 | . | . | TRBV5-4 | CASSLGHPGGTIYF | TGTGCCAGCAGCTTGGGACACCCCGGAGGCACCATATATTTT
TRBJ1-2 | . | . | TRBV5-1 | CASSYSSREDGYTF | TGCGCCAGCAGCTACTCATCCCGGGAGGATGGCTACACCTTC
TRBJ1-3 | . | TRBD1 | TRBV7-9 | CASSKTGTGNTIYF | TGTGCCAGCAGCAAGACAGGGACTGGAAACACCATATATTTT
TRBJ2-3 | . | . | TRBV13 | CASSLGADTQYF | TGTGCCAGCAGCTTGGGAGCAGATACGCAGTATTTT
TRBJ1-3 | . | . | TRBV7-2 | CASSSDTSGNTIYF | TGTGCCAGCAGCTCCGACACCTCTGGAAACACCATATATTTT
TRBJ2-3 | few | TRBD2 | TRBV6-4 | CASSGRGGTDTQYF | TGTGCCAGTAGCGGTCGGGGGGGCACAGATACGCAGTATTTT
TRBJ2-2 | few | . | TRBV7-2 | CASSFQGTGELFF | TGTGCCAGCAGCTTTCAGGGAACCGGGGAGCTGTTTTTT
TRBJ1-2 | . | . | TRBV5-1 | CASRQTTNSDYGYTF | TGCGCCAGCAGACAAACAACAAATTCAGACTATGGCTACACCTTC
TRBJ2-5 | . | TRBD2 | TRBV2 | CASSLIAGGYQETQYF | TGTGCCAGCAGCCTCATAGCGGGGGGTTATCAAGAGACCCAGTACTTC
TRBJ2-7 | . | . | TRBV9 | CASSVADYPYEQYF | TGTGCCAGCAGCGTAGCAGACTACCCATACGAGCAGTACTTC
TRBJ2-3 | . | TRBD2 | TRBV6-1 | CASSDGPTSGGADTQYF | TGTGCCAGCAGTGACGGGCCTACTAGCGGGGGCGCAGATACGCAGTATTTT
TRBJ1-2 | . | . | TRBV19 | CASSPGTPLYGYTF | TGTGCCAGTAGTCCGGGGACTCCGCTCTATGGCTACACCTTC
TRBJ2-3 | . | TRBD2 | TRBV9 | CASSVDGGGPSLTQYF | TGTGCCAGCAGCGTAGATGGCGGGGGGCCATCTCTTACGCAGTATTTT
TRBJ1-2 | . | TRBD1 | TRBV2 | CASRLDGTGGGYTF | TGTGCCAGCAGATTAGACGGGACAGGGGGCGGCTACACCTTC
TRBJ1-2 | . | TRBD1 | TRBV5-4 | CASSSSIRGRNGNYGYTF | TGTGCCAGCAGCTCCTCAATCAGGGGGAGAAATGGTAACTATGGCTACACCTTC
TRBJ2-7 | . | . | TRBV19 | CASSSSARVSYEQYF | TGTGCCAGTAGTTCCTCTGCCCGGGTCTCCTACGAGCAGTACTTC
TRBJ2-2 | . | . | TRBV6-4 | CASSGQGGRNTGELFF | TGTGCCAGCAGTGGACAGGGAGGTCGCAACACCGGGGAGCTGTTTTTT
TRBJ2-3 | . | TRBD2 | TRBV10-3 | CATAWRGGQDTQYF | TGTGCCACCGCATGGCGGGGGGGCCAAGATACGCAGTATTTT
TRBJ2-7 | . | TRBD1 | TRBV27 | CASSLRGQGWGEQYF | TGTGCCAGCAGTTTACGTGGACAGGGTTGGGGCGAGCAGTACTTC
TRBJ1-4 | few | . | TRBV6-6 | CASSYFQGNEKLFF | TGTGCCAGCAGTTACTTTCAGGGGAATGAAAAACTGTTTTTT
TRBJ1-2 | . | . | TRBV6-4 | CASSPRGTNYGYTF | TGTGCCAGCAGTCCCCGGGGGACGAACTATGGCTACACCTTC
TRBJ2-3 | . | . | TRBV10-2 | CASRDAGATDTQYF | TGCGCCAGCAGAGATGCGGGGGCGACGGATACGCAGTATTTT
TRBJ2-1 | . | TRBD2 | TRBV7-2 | CASSPALAGGFNEQFF | TGTGCCAGCAGCCCCGCTCTAGCGGGGGGCTTCAATGAGCAGTTCTTC
TRBJ2-5 | . | TRBD1 | TRBV5-1 | CASSSGQVGETQYF | TGCGCCAGCAGTTCAGGACAGGTCGGGGAGACCCAGTACTTC
TRBJ1-2 | . | . | TRBV29-1 | CSVASPERDNPYGYTF | TGCAGCGTTGCCTCCCCGGAACGGGACAACCCCTATGGCTACACCTTC
TRBJ1-1 | . | TRBD1 | TRBV5-4 | CASSRDRAYIDTEAFF | TGTGCCAGCAGCCGGGACAGGGCGTATATCGACACTGAAGCTTTCTTT
TRBJ2-1 | once | TRBD2 | TRBV7-6 | CASSLDMNSGGTHNEQFF | TGTGCCAGCAGCTTAGACATGAATAGCGGGGGTACCCACAATGAGCAGTTCTTC
TRBJ2-7 | . | . | TRBV4-3 | CASSPSGTPVSYEQYF | TGCGCCAGCAGCCCCTCAGGGACACCGGTCTCCTACGAGCAGTACTTC
TRBJ2-7 | . | . | TRBV21-1 | CASSKDKDRLYEQYF | TGTGCCAGCAGCAAAGACAAGGACAGACTCTACGAGCAGTACTTC
TRBJ2-1 | few | . | TRBV11-2 | CASSLGGTSQTYNEQFF | TGTGCCAGCAGCTTAGGGGGAACTAGCCAAACCTACAATGAGCAGTTCTTC